The entry below describes one T cell receptor (beta chain). No antigen is known for it. Base qualities were left out, and no much larger clone turns up one base away. V is shortened by 6 bases, J by 8 bases, and the region joining them spans 22 bases. CDR1 and CDR2 were assigned from the germline V gene as SGHAT and FQNNGV. The CDR3 goes from the cysteine to the phenylalanine over 15 residues. Solely the CDR3 DNA is kept, with 45 bases framed from the first base. In total, 666 healthy bone marrow donors made up the cohort. Cohort members were all nominally healthy when sampled, although unrecorded immune exposures were likely present. The donor tested CMV seronegative, placing the donor among the 350 to 400 seronegative members of the cohort. Each donor provided a peripheral blood sample, and peripheral blood mononuclear cells were used for TCR beta sequencing. Genomic DNA was extracted from the blood cell samples with the Qiagen DNeasy Blood Extraction Kit.

The sample belongs to a study of cytomegalovirus exposure and HLA in healthy donors (dated by TCRdb to the late 2010s). Background on the whole study: An earlier analysis of some 500 of the donors reported 250 to 350 Gb of sequence data and around 110 million unique TCR beta sequences from about 179 million T cells. An early release that covered about 600 HLA-typed donors contained 300 to 350 gigabases of sequencing data and tens of millions of unique TCR sequences. Among the roughly 410 genotyped donors, 81% belonged to the genetic ancestry cluster associated with self-reported Caucasian donors. The study aimed to test whether cataloging public T cell receptors could reveal signatures of past pathogen exposure. The study profiled the T cell repertoires of hundreds of subjects by immunosequencing and related them to cytomegalovirus serostatus. Besides the first cohort of around 700 subjects, a separate validation cohort made up of over a hundred different subjects was used. The study combined high-throughput TCR immunosequencing, statistical association of individual TCRs with disease status, and machine learning to predict cytomegalovirus infection status. A later analysis re-analyzed previously published TCR beta repertoires from roughly 600 donors and added high-resolution HLA genotyping to study TCR occurrence patterns. Rather than using new phenotypic data, the later analysis identified candidate immune exposures from TCR beta sequences and from how often those sequences occurred across donors. An earlier analysis of more than 450 of the donors used high-throughput TCR beta sequencing to judge whether each TCR beta V gene segment behaved as functional or pseudogenic. Alongside the repertoire data, information on donor age, sex, ethnicity and CMV serostatus was compiled. A later genetic analysis took genome-wide SNP genotypes for 398 of the 666 donors and used that subset as a discovery cohort. All discovery cohort repertoires had been generated on a single sequencing platform. HLA typing covered class I and class II loci at four-digit resolution. Typing coverage differed by locus: A, B, C, DRB1 and DQB1 were typed in roughly 629-640 donors, DQA1 in roughly 510, DPA1 in around 580, and DPB1 in 472. Several DR-DQ haplotypes were handled as single units for association and clustering because linkage in the cohort was strong. On average, around 240,000 unique TCR beta nucleotide sequences were sequenced per donor among roughly 430 genotyped donors of the cohort, with roughly 18% of those sequences being non-productive.

The library was generated by the immunoSEQ multiplex PCR assay. For the multiplex PCR, a mixture combining 60 forward primers for TCR Vbeta segments and 13 reverse primers for TCR Jbeta segments was used. A multiplex PCR assay on genomic DNA amplified the CDR3 region of rearranged TCR beta genes. On the Illumina HiSeq System, the amplified TCR beta libraries were sequenced as 87-base-pair reads. For the original study's pipeline: A later analysis tallied tens of millions of unique TCR beta chains across the 666 repertoires, and around 9.9 million of those chains were shared by two or more donors. To remove PCR and sequencing errors, raw reads were error-corrected and collapsed into unique sequences using a nearest-neighbor algorithm that merged closely related sequences. V, D and J gene segments were assigned by aligning CDR3 sequences to IMGT reference sequences. Each retained sequence needed at least a six-nucleotide match to both a V gene segment and a J gene segment. Rearrangements were classified as productive when the CDR3 lacked stop codons and remained in frame with V and J, and all other rearrangements were classified as non-productive. Following IMGT convention, CDR3 was defined as the stretch from the second conserved V-encoded cysteine up to the conserved J-encoded phenylalanine. Sequences without an unambiguous match to a single V gene segment were excluded from the earlier analysis of approximately 560 of the donors. In an earlier analysis of 587 of the donors, a V segment was called functional when productive rearrangements were above 56.7%, and segregating when the standard deviation between donors exceeded 5%. A statistical classification framework was built to diagnose cytomegalovirus status from the catalog of TCR beta chain sequences. In a later analysis, TCR nucleotide sequences were compared against IMGT/GENE-DB human TR gene sequences so that V and J genes could be assigned. The TCRdist pipeline was used in a later analysis to assign CDR3 sequences and most-parsimonious VDJ recombination scenarios. In a later analysis, every TCR beta chain was defined by the combination of its CDR3 amino acid sequence and its V-gene family, and reads without a unique V-gene family were dropped. To address suspected cross-contamination and a sequencing artifact, a later analysis removed some 620 highly shared, low-generation-probability nucleotide sequences. A later analysis calculated a clonal expansion index for each public chain from normalized within-repertoire ranks of inferred template counts. A later analysis computed generation probabilities with a VDJ recombination model fitted to out-of-frame rearrangements, and checked the results against IGoR. Hypergeometric tests were used in a later analysis to score TCR-TCR, TCR-HLA and TCR-CMV co-occurrence, with a repertoire-size bias correction applied to the TCR pairs. To estimate false discovery rates, a later analysis permuted the HLA or CMV assignments 20 times. In a later analysis, co-occurring TCRs were grouped using DBSCAN, and TCRdist sequence similarity was added for clustering within HLA-allele-positive subsets. Repertoires with fewer than 30,000 or more than 120,000 public chains, plus five repertoires with anomalous nucleotide sharing, were excluded from co-occurrence clustering. TCRdb's version of the immuneACCESS table is confined to in-frame rearrangements and falls short of the full clone set. An unresolved V gene accounts for under half of the shortfall where checked; the remainder is of unknown origin. V, J and clone size were drawn from that table, and D and trimming were deduced from the DNA. Across this sample there are about 90,000 clones, with 84% seen only once. The ten most abundant clones make up approximately 2.1% of the sample.

The investigation overall reported the following: In a later genetic analysis, a missense DCLRE1C variant was associated with V-gene and J-gene trimming of TCR beta chains, and the association was replicated in an independent cohort. The classifier was reported to diagnose cytomegalovirus status with high specificity and sensitivity in both the original and validation cohorts. Most TCR sequences were seen in very few donors, while some public TCRs were found in many individuals. A group of highly shared sequence variants was considered likely to be a technical artifact of the sequencing pipeline. At a false discovery rate of 0.05, a later analysis linked about 17,000 TCR beta sequences to specific HLA alleles. Several of the top co-occurrence clusters appeared to be linked to parvovirus B19, influenza, CMV and Epstein-Barr virus, according to a later analysis. Sequencing depth was assumed to be roughly uniform across donors in the presence/absence analyses, though that assumption may not hold. Because counts were too low, about 15 rarely observed V segments, including chromosome 9 orphons, were left out of the earlier analysis of roughly 600 of the donors. In vitro tests confirmed that a few of the cytomegalovirus-associated TCR beta chains recognize cytomegalovirus antigens. According to a later analysis, most CMV-associated TCR beta chains appeared to be HLA-restricted, and the HLA associations seemed to be driven largely by CMV exposure. In a later analysis, HLA-associated TCR beta chains showed more clonal expansion and lower generation probabilities than non-associated chains that were equally common. Linkage disequilibrium might explain the correlated functional status among segregating V segments, but an unknown experimental factor could not be excluded. In a later analysis, the rate of TCR association differed among HLA loci, with DRB1 alleles having the most associated TCRs and HLA-C alleles having the fewest. In an earlier analysis of fewer than 750 of the donors, most TCR beta V segments were observed in productive rearrangements about 87% or about 30% of the time, broadly matching IMGT annotations. Assigning TCR associations to individual alleles was difficult when HLA alleles, especially DR and DQ, strongly co-occurred. Because HLA typing was unavailable for some donors at each locus, only the typed subset was used in association tests. This cohort had only TCR beta chains sequenced, and the lack of alpha or paired-chain data limited which features could be detected. In a later genetic analysis, fewer N-insertions in productive TCRs were reported among donors in an Asian-associated ancestry cluster than the roughly 700-donor mean. Some IMGT-functional V segments, including TRBV6-2 and TRBV6-3, could not be told apart with the 87-base-pair reads, so those segments were excluded. For the cohort, immune exposure information was limited to CMV serostatus. In the study, around 150 TCR beta chains were listed as associated with cytomegalovirus. It was suggested by the authors that the approach could potentially be generalized to other disease states and immunological phenotypes. A further reported finding was that TCR beta sequences accurately predicted the HLA-A and HLA-B alleles for most subjects in the first cohort.

The material sequenced was PBMCs. The V gene is TRBV11-2 and the J gene is TRBJ1-2; TRBD1 could be the D gene, as 5 bases match. This sequence originates from a man younger than 30 in good health and CMV-seronegative. The CDR3 region reads CASRYRGGAGRGYTF. The bases are TGTGCCAGCAGATACCGTGGTGGGGCAGGGCGAGGCTACACCTTC.